Listed below are T cell receptor beta chains from one sample, sequenced in a study of early T cells in non-severe SARS-CoV-2 infection. TCRdb reprocessed the 5' RACE reads with MiXCR, giving one entry per CDR3 protein. The data hold about 63,000 distinct CDR3 sequences, with about an eighth observed a single time. The sample consisted of whole blood. The receptors were sampled from an adult who was a healthcare worker with PCR-confirmed SARS-CoV-2 infection or an uninfected control (not recorded which). The conserved cysteine and the conserved F or W are not part of the CDR3 here. Each record gives: J gene, CDR3 length, V gene, CDR3 protein.

>TRBJ2-2|12|TRBV7-8
ASSLGGHTGELF
>TRBJ1-6|14|TRBV27
ASSRNNGQYNSPLH
>TRBJ2-5|13|TRBV9
ASSVVGRVQETQY
>TRBJ2-5|12|TRBV20-1
SARDPGGRETQY
>TRBJ2-7|13|TRBV5-6
ASSRPGQIIYEQY
>TRBJ2-7|11|TRBV12-3/TRBV12-4
ASRGTGGYEQY
>TRBJ1-2|11|TRBV9
ASSVGGANGYT
>TRBJ1-2|12|TRBV20-1
SAREGGQPYGYT
>TRBJ2-3|13|TRBV7-6
ASTLQGYGTDTQY
>TRBJ2-5|11|TRBV15
ATSVTAQETQY
>TRBJ2-7|13|TRBV5-4
ASSPRGGASYEQY
>TRBJ2-7|12|TRBV4-1
ASSSRDGSYEQY
>TRBJ1-2|13|TRBV7-2
ASSLGGQGVYGYT